This T cell receptor beta chain was obtained from a study of cytomegalovirus exposure and HLA in healthy donors. Study-level information: For the approximately 360 genotyped donors, roughly 80% fell within the Caucasian-associated ancestry cluster.

CDR3 size: 12 residues. The V and J ends lost 5 bases and 6 bases respectively, with 13 bases between them. In germline, CDR1 is GTSNPN, CDR2 SVGIG (reference sequence). The study's findings and limits: Cytomegalovirus-associated status was assigned to more than 150 TCR beta chains. What was likely a sequencing artifact was a cluster of highly shared sequence variants. The later analysis indicated that the majority of CMV-associated TCR beta chains appeared HLA-restricted.

The PCR made use of 60 Vbeta and 13 Jbeta primers. Clones were read by immunoSEQ multiplex PCR, and TCRdb kept only the in-frame ones, dropping some. The sample records 150,000 to 200,000 clones, roughly 13% being singletons. As concerns this clone: Its target is not known.

The sequencing sample was made of PBMCs. The rearrangement links TRBV30 to TRBJ1-1; TRBD1 is a possible D gene (6 bases). The TCR originated in a middle-aged man in good health and CMV-seropositive. CDR3 amino acids: CAWWGQGPEAFF. In DNA, the CDR3 is TGTGCCTGGTGGGGGCAGGGCCCTGAAGCTTTCTTT.